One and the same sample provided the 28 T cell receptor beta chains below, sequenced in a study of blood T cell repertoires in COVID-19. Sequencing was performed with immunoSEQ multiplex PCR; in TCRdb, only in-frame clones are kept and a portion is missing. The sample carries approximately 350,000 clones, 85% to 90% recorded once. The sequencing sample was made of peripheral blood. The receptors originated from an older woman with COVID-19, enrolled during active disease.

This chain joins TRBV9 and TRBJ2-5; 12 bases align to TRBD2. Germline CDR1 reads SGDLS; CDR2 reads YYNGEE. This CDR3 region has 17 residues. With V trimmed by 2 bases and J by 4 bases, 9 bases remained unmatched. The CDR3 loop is CASSVNPQTSGGETQYF. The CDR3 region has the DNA TGTGCCAGCAGCGTTAACCCCCAGACTAGCGGGGGAGAGACCCAGTACTTC.

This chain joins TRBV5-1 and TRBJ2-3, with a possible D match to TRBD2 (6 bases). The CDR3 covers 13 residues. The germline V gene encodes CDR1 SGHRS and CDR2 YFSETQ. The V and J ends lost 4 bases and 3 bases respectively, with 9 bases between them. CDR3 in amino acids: CASSGAGTDTQYF. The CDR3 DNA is TGCGCCAGCAGCGGTGCGGGGACAGATACGCAGTATTTT.

In DNA form, the CDR3 reads TGTGCCAGCAGCGCTGACAGGCTGCTCCGCAATCAGCCCCAGCATTTT. Protein product: CASSADRLLRNQPQHF. The rearrangement links TRBV2 to TRBJ1-5; TRBD1 might be the D (6 bases). CDR1 and CDR2 from the germline V gene are SNHLY and FYNNEI. The CDR3 totals 16 residues. V was pared by 6 bases and J by 2 bases, with 17 bases between.

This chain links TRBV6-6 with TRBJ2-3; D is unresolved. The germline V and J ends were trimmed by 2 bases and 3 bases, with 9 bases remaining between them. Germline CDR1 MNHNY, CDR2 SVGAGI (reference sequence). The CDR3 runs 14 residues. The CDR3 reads CASSYDGGTDTQYF. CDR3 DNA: TGTGCCAGCAGTTACGATGGCGGAACAGATACGCAGTATTTT.

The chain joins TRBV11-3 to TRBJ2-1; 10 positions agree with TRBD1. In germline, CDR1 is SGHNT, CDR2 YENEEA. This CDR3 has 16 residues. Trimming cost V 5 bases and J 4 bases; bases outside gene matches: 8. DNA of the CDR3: TGTGCCAGCAGCCAAAGGCAGGACAGGGGGTACAATGAGCAGTTCTTC. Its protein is CASSQRQDRGYNEQFF.

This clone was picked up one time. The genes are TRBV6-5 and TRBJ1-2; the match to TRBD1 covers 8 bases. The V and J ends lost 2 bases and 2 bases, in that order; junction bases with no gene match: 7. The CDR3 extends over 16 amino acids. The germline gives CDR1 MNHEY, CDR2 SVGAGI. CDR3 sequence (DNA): TGTGCCAGCAGTTACGGGACAGGACTATCCAACTATGGCTACACCTTC. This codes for CASSYGTGLSNYGYTF.

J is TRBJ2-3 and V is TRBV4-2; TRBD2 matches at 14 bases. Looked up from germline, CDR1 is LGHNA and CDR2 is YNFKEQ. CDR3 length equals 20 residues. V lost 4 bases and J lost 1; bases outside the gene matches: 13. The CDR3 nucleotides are TGTGCCAGCAGCCTGGTCCTGACTAGCGGGGGGGCCATAGGCACAGATACGCAGTATTTT. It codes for CASSLVLTSGGAIGTDTQYF.

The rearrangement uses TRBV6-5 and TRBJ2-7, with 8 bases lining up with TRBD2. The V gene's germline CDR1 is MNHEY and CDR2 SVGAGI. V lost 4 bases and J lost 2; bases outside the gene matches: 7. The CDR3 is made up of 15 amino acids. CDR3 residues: CASSLLAGGPYEQYF. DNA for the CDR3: TGTGCCAGCAGTTTACTTGCGGGGGGTCCCTACGAGCAGTACTTC.

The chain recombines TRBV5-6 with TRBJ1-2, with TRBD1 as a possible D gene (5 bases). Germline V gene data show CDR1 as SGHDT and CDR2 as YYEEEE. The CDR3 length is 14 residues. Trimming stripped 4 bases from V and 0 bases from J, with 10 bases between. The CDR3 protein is CASSRGGANYGYTF. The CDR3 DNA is TGTGCCAGCAGCCGCGGGGGAGCTAACTATGGCTACACCTTC.

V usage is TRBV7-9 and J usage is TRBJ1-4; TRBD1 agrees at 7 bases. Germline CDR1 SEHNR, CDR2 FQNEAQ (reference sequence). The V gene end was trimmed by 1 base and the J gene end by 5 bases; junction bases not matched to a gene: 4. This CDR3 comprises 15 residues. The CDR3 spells CASSLVGTVNEKLFF. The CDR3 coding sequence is TGTGCCAGCAGCTTAGTTGGGACAGTAAATGAAAAACTGTTTTTT.

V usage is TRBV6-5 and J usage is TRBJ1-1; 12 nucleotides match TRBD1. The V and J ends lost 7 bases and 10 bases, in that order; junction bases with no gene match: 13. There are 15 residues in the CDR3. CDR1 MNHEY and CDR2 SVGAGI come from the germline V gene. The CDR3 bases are TGTGCCAGCATTTCTACGACCGGGACAGGGGGCTTAGCTTTCTTT. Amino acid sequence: CASISTTGTGGLAFF.

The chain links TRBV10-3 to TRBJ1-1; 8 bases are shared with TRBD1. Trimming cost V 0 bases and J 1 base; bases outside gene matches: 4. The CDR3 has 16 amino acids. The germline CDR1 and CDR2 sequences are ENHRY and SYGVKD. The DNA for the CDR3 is TGTGCCATCAGTGAGTCGAGGGGGACAGGGAACACTGAAGCTTTCTTT. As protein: CAISESRGTGNTEAFF.

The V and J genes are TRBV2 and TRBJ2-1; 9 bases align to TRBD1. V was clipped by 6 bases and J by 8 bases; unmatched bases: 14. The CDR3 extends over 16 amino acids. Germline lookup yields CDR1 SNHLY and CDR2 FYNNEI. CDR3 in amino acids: CASSGPGQGPFDEQFF. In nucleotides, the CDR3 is TGTGCCAGCAGCGGTCCGGGACAGGGCCCCTTTGATGAGCAGTTCTTC.

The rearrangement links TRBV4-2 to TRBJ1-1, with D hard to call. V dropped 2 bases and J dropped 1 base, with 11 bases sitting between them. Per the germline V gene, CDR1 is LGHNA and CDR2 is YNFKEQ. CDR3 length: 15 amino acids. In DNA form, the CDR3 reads TGTGCCAGCAGCCAACCCGTGGACTCGAACACTGAAGCTTTCTTT. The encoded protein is CASSQPVDSNTEAFF.

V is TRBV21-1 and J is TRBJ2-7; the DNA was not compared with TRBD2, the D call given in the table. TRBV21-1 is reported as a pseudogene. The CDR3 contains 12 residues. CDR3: CASSNRGPEQYF. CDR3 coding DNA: TGTGCCAGCAGCAATCGAGGCCCCGAGCAGTACTTC.

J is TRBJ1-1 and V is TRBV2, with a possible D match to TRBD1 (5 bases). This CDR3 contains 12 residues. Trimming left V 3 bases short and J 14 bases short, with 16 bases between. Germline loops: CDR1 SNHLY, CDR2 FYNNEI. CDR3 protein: CASSETGRVEFF. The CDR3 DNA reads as TGTGCCAGCAGTGAGACGGGCAGGGTTGAGTTCTTT.

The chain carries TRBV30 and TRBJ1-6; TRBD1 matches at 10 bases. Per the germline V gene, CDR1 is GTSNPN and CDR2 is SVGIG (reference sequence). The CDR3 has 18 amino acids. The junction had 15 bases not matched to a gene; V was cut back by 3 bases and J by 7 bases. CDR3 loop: CAWSPIFEGQGKNSPLHF. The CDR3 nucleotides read TGTGCCTGGAGCCCCATTTTTGAGGGACAGGGGAAAAATTCACCCCTCCACTTT.

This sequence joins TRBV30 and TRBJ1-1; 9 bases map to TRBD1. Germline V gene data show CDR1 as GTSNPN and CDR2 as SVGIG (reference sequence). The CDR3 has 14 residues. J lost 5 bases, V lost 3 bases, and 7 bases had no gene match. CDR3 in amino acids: CAWRGGQGGTEAFF. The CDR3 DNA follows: TGTGCCTGGAGAGGGGGACAGGGAGGGACTGAAGCTTTCTTT.

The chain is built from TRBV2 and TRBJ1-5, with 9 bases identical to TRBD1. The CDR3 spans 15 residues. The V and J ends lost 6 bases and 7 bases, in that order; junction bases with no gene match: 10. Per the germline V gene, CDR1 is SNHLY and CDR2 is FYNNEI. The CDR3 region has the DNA TGTGCCAGCAGAACAGGGGGCGAGATGGAACAGCCCCAGCATTTT. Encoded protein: CASRTGGEMEQPQHF.

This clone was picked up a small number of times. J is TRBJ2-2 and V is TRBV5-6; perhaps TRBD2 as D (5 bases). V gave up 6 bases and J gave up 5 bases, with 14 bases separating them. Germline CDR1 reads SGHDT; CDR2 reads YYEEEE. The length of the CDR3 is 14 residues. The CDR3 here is CASIGRGYTGELFF. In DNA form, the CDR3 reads TGTGCCAGCATAGGTCGGGGATATACCGGGGAGCTGTTTTTT.

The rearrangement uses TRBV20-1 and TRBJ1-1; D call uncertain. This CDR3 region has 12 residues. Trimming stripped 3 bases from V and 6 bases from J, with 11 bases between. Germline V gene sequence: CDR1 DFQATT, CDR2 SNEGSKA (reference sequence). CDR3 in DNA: TGCAGTGCTAGTGCTCAGTTGGCTGAAGCTTTCTTT. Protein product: CSASAQLAEAFF.

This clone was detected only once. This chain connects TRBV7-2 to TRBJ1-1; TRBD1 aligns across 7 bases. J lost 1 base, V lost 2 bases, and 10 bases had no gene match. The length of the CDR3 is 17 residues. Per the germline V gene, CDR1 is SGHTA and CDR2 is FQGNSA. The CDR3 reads CASSLRALAGGNTEAFF. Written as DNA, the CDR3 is TGTGCCAGCAGCTTAAGGGCTCTGGCAGGGGGGAACACTGAAGCTTTCTTT.

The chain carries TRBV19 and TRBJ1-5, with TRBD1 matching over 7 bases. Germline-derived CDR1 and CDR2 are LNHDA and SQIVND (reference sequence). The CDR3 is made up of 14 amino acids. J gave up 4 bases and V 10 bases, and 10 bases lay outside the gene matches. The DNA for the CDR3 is TGTGCCACCAGGGGTGACAGGGAGAATCAGCCCCAGCATTTT. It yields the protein CATRGDRENQPQHF.

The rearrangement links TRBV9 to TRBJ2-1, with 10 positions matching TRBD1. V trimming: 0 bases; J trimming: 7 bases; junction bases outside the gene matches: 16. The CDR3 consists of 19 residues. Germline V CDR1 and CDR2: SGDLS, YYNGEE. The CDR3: CASSVAWRDRDRGRNEQFF. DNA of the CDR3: TGTGCCAGCAGCGTAGCTTGGCGAGACCGGGACAGGGGTAGAAATGAGCAGTTCTTC.

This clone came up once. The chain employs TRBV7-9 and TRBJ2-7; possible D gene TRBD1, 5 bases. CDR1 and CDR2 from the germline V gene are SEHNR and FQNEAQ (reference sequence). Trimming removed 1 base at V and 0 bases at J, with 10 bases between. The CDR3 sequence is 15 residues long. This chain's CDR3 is CASSLGPDSSYEQYF. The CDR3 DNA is TGTGCCAGCAGCTTAGGTCCAGACAGCTCCTACGAGCAGTACTTC. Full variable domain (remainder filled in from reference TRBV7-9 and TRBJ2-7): DTGVSQNPRHKITKRGQNVTFRCDPISEHNRLYWYRQTLGQGPEFLTYFQNEAQLEKSRLLSDRFSAERPKGSFSTLEIQRTEQGDSAMYLCASSLGPDSSYEQYFGPGTRLTVT.

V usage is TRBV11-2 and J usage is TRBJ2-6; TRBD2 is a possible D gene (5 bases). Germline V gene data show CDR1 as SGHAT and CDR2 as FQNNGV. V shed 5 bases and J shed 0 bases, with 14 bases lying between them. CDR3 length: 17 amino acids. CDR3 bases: TGTGCCAGCAGCATTCGGGGTACTAGCTCTGGGGCCAACGTCCTGACTTTC. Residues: CASSIRGTSSGANVLTF.

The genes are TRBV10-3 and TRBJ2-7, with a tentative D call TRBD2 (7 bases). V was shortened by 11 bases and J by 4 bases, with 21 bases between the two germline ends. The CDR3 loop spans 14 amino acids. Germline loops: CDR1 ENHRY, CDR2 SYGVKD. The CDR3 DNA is TGTGCCGTAAGGGGGGGGGATCCCGTATACGAGCAGTACTTC. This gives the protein CAVRGGDPVYEQYF.

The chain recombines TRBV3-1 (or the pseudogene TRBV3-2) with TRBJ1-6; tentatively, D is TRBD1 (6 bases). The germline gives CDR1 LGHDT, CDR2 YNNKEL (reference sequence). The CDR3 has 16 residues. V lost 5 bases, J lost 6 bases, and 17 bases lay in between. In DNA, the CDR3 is TGTGCCAGCAGCTCCCCTCGGCAGGGGTTTAATTCACCCCTCCACTTT. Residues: CASSSPRQGFNSPLHF.